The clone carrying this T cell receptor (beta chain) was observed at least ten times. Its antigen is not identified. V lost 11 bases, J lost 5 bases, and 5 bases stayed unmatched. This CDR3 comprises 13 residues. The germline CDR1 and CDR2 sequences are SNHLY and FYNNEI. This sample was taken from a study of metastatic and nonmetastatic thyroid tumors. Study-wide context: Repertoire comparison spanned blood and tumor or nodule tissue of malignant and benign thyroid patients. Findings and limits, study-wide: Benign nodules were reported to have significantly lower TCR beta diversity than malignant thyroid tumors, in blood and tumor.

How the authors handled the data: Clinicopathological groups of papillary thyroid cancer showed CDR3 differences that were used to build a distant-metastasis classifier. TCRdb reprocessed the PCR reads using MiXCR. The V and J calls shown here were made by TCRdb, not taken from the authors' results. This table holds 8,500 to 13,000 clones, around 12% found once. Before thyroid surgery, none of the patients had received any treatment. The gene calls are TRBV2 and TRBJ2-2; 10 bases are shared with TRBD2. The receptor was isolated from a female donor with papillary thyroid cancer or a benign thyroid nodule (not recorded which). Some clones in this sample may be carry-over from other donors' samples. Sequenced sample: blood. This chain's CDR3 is CAGSGGLTGELFF. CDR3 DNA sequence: TGTGCCGGTAGCGGGGGGTTGACCGGGGAGCTGTTTTTT.